These 17 T cell receptor beta chains were all obtained from the same sample, sequenced in a study of blood T cell repertoires in COVID-19. This table comes from immunoSEQ multiplex PCR, and its TCRdb copy is limited to in-frame clones, with some not included. The profile shows 150,000 to 200,000 clones, about nine tenths of them singletons. Sequences were obtained from PBMCs or T cells enriched from blood (not recorded which). The source is a woman aged 18-29 years who had recovered from COVID-19.

The chain carries TRBV7-6 and TRBJ1-6; possibly TRBD1 for D (5 bases). CDR3 length equals 17 residues. Germline V gene sequence: CDR1 SGHVS, CDR2 FNYEAQ. The ends were cut back, 5 bases at V and 9 bases at J, with 23 bases in the middle. CDR3: CASSLDIGAEGRSPLHF. DNA of the CDR3: TGTGCCAGCAGCCTAGATATAGGGGCAGAAGGGCGTTCACCCCTCCACTTT.

The rearrangement links TRBV18 to TRBJ1-6; D unresolved. The CDR3 is 15 amino acids. The germline V gene encodes CDR1 KGHSH and CDR2 LQKENI. V gave up 5 bases and J gave up 5 bases, with 13 bases separating them. The CDR3 region is CASSSGGGDNSPLHF. The CDR3 nucleotides read TGTGCCAGCTCATCCGGAGGTGGGGATAATTCACCCCTCCACTTT.

This clone showed up just once. The chain is built from TRBV4-2 and TRBJ2-7, with D tentatively TRBD2 (6 bases). V was clipped by 4 bases and J by 0 bases, with 19 bases between them. This CDR3 contains 17 residues. The germline CDR1 and CDR2 sequences are LGHNA and YNFKEQ. CDR3 nucleotides: TGTGCCAGCAGCCCAGGGCCTACTAGCCAAAGCTCCTACGAGCAGTACTTC. Protein sequence: CASSPGPTSQSSYEQYF.

The V gene is TRBV7-2, the J gene TRBJ2-1; D perhaps matches TRBD2 (5 bases). V lost 2 bases and J 0 bases, leaving 14 bases between the germline ends. Germline-derived CDR1 and CDR2 are SGHTA and FQGNSA. This CDR3 has 17 residues. Here the CDR3 reads CASSLRLARSSYNEQFF. The CDR3 bases are TGTGCCAGCAGCTTACGTCTAGCTAGGAGCTCCTACAATGAGCAGTTCTTC.

The gene calls are TRBV18 and TRBJ1-6, with 7 bases identical to TRBD1. CDR1 is KGHSH and CDR2 is LQKENI in the germline V gene. This CDR3 has 16 residues. Losses at the gene ends were 6 bases for V and 9 bases for J; bases not matched to a gene: 14. CDR3 loop: CASSLTGTISASPLHF. The CDR3 nucleotides are TGTGCCAGCTCGCTGACAGGGACCATCTCCGCTTCACCCCTCCACTTT.

The chain has TRBV5-1 and TRBJ1-1, with D unclear. Germline CDR1 SGHRS, CDR2 YFSETQ. There are 16 residues in the CDR3. V lost 2 bases to trimming and J lost 0 bases, with 14 bases between them. CDR3 loop: CASSLTERNMNTEAFF. The CDR3 DNA follows: TGCGCCAGCAGCTTAACCGAGAGGAACATGAACACTGAAGCTTTCTTT.

This clone came up once. The V gene is TRBV6-2 or TRBV6-3, the J gene TRBJ2-7, with D perhaps matching TRBD1 (7 bases). Germline V gene lookup returns CDR1 MNHEY and CDR2 SVGEGT. The CDR3 has 14 amino acids. The V and J ends lost 4 bases and 1 base respectively, with 11 bases between them. The CDR3 here is CASSWGDSSYEQYF. The CDR3 DNA reads TGTGCCAGCAGTTGGGGGGACAGTTCCTACGAGCAGTACTTC.

CDR3 coding DNA: TGTGCCAGCAGCCCTGGTCCAGGGTCGGAGAGCTACGAGCAGTACTTC. Protein product: CASSPGPGSESYEQYF. V is TRBV7-8 and J is TRBJ2-7, with D possibly being TRBD1 (5 bases). The CDR3 consists of 16 residues. V was cut by 5 bases and J by 3 bases, with 20 bases left in between. Germline V lookup: CDR1 SGHVS, CDR2 FQNEAQ.

The CDR3 protein is CASSVSSGSSYEQYF. CDR3 sequence (DNA): TGTGCCAGCAGCGTTTCTTCCGGGTCCTCCTACGAGCAGTACTTC. The J gene is TRBJ2-7, the V gene TRBV9, with D unresolved. V lost 2 bases and J lost 0, with 12 bases in between. CDR1 SGDLS and CDR2 YYNGEE come from the germline V gene. The CDR3 spans 15 residues.

V is TRBV7-6 and J is TRBJ1-2; perhaps TRBD1 as D (5 bases). Trimming shortened V by 1 base and J by 5 bases, and 14 bases separated the two germline ends. The CDR3 sequence is 15 residues long. CDR1 is SGHVS, CDR2 FNYEAQ, per germline. The CDR3, as DNA: TGTGCCAGCAGCTTAGTTGGGGGAGGGATATATGGCTACACCTTC. Translated, it gives CASSLVGGGIYGYTF.

Here the CDR3 DNA reads TGTGCCAGCAGCATACAGACAGCGGAGGGGGAAGCTTTCTTT. It translates to CASSIQTAEGEAFF. The chain uses TRBV7-2 and TRBJ1-1; perhaps TRBD1 as D (5 bases). Germline CDR1 and CDR2: SGHTA and FQGNSA. Trimming shortened V by 5 bases and J by 8 bases, and 18 bases separated the two germline ends. There are 14 residues in the CDR3. The full variable domain, in which reference TRBV7-2 and TRBJ1-1 provide the parts outside the CDR3, is GAGVSQSPSNKVTEKGKDVELRCDPISGHTALYWYRQSLGQGLEFLIYFQGNSAPDKSGLPSDRFSAERTGGSVSTLTIQRTQQEDSAVYLCASSIQTAEGEAFFGQGTRLTVV.

The CDR3 DNA reads TGCGCCAGCAGAGCCGGGGTTCAGAACACTGAAGCTTTCTTT. It translates to CASRAGVQNTEAFF. This chain joins TRBV10-1 and TRBJ1-1; D unclear. Trimming took 6 bases from V and 1 from J, leaving 12 bases between them. The CDR3 runs 14 residues. Per germline, CDR1 WNHNN and CDR2 SYGVQD (reference sequence).

This clone came up once. The V and J genes are TRBV28 and TRBJ1-1; 12 bases agree with TRBD1. The CDR3 covers 15 residues. Trimming cost V 2 bases and J 5 bases; bases outside gene matches: 3. Germline CDR1 MDHEN, CDR2 SYDVKM. The CDR3 protein is CASSLGTGGGTEAFF. The CDR3 region has the DNA TGTGCCAGCAGTTTAGGGACAGGGGGCGGTACTGAAGCTTTCTTT.

This sequence joins TRBV28 and TRBJ2-3; possibly TRBD2 for D (6 bases). The V gene's germline CDR1 is MDHEN and CDR2 SYDVKM. Between the trimmed V and J ends, which lost 3 bases and 8 bases, there was a span of 15 bases. This CDR3 region has 14 residues. In DNA form, the CDR3 reads TGTGCCAGCAGTTTGGACTATCAGGGCGGTACGCAGTATTTT. Protein product: CASSLDYQGGTQYF.

This rearrangement joins TRBV5-1 to TRBJ2-3; D is uncertain. The CDR3 sequence is 15 residues long. V was clipped by 4 bases and J by 0 bases, with 12 bases between them. CDR1 and CDR2 (germline): SGHRS, YFSETQ. CDR3 DNA: TGCGCCAGCAGCCCAACGACACCTAGCACAGATACGCAGTATTTT. Its translation: CASSPTTPSTDTQYF. The full variable domain, completed using reference TRBV5-1 and TRBJ2-3, is KAGVTQTPRYLIKTRGQQVTLSCSPISGHRSVSWYQQTPGQGLQFLFEYFSETQRNKGNFPGRFSGRQFSNSRSEMNVSTLELGDSALYLCASSPTTPSTDTQYFGPGTRLTVL.

The chain is built from TRBV27 and TRBJ2-3; D remains ambiguous. This CDR3 comprises 15 residues. Germline V lookup: CDR1 MNHEY, CDR2 SMNVEV (reference sequence). The V end lost 2 bases, the J end lost 0 bases, and 9 bases lay between the germline ends. The CDR3 region is CASSLAQPSTDTQYF. The DNA for the CDR3 is TGTGCCAGCAGTTTAGCGCAACCTAGCACAGATACGCAGTATTTT.

V is TRBV28 and J is TRBJ1-1; weak D call: TRBD1 (5 bases). Germline CDR1 reads MDHEN; CDR2 reads SYDVKM. The CDR3 is 15 amino acids. V shed 10 bases and J shed 4 bases, with 22 bases lying between them. The CDR3 sequence: CATNRFRWGGTEAFF. The CDR3 nucleotides are TGTGCCACTAACAGGTTTAGGTGGGGGGGCACTGAAGCTTTCTTT.